This TCR beta chain was profiled in a study of radiation and T cells in renal cell carcinoma. Study-wide results and caveats: No pretreatment tumor biopsies were available for baseline clonotypes. In blood, top tumor clones expanded by 2 weeks, shrinking by 4.

The table came from immunoSEQ multiplex PCR; TCRdb's copy has only in-frame clones and leaves some out. The table shows roughly 130,000 clones, with more than 75% occurring only once. Trimming at V came to 4 bases and at J to 2 bases, leaving 4 bases not matched to a gene. This CDR3 region has 15 residues. The V gene's germline CDR1 is SGDLS and CDR2 YYNGEE. About this clone: As yet, its antigen is unknown.

The time point was: blood 2 weeks post-SBRT. Sample treatment: 15 Gy SBRT to primary tumor, nephrectomy 4 weeks later. The tumor was a clear cell renal cell carcinoma. Source: blood, taken from a patient whose treatment included radiotherapy and nephrectomy. This clonotype was sampled from a woman in her 70s with renal cell carcinoma. The rearrangement uses TRBV9 and TRBJ2-5; 11 nucleotides line up with TRBD2. The CDR3 reads CASSTRTSGQETQYF. CDR3 coding DNA: TGTGCCAGCAGCACCCGGACTAGCGGGCAAGAGACCCAGTACTTC. The full variable domain, rest sourced from reference TRBV9 and TRBJ2-5, is DSGVTQTPKHLITATGQRVTLRCSPRSGDLSVYWYQQSLDQGLQFLIQYYNGEERAKGNILERFSAQQFPDLHSELNLSSLELGDSALYFCASSTRTSGQETQYFGPGTRLLVL.